This entry features one TCR beta chain sequence. Its antigen is not identified. Blood samples were obtained at baseline, cycle 4 day 1, and cycle 7 day 1. Profiled with immunoSEQ multiplex PCR; TCRdb holds only in-frame clones, not every one. The data show about 82,000 clones, about 86% seen once. These data are taken from a study of OX40 agonist ivuxolimab in advanced cancers. Findings of the study overall: Some nonresponders also had low normalized T-cell clonal expansion. At doses 0.1 to 3.0 mg/kg, CD4+ and CD8+ clones expanded. Expanded clones were, on average, more numerous in CD8+ T cells than in CD4+.

The source material was CD4+ or CD8+ T cells sorted from blood, sampled in a trial of the OX40 agonist ivuxolimab. The source is an adult with an advanced solid tumor such as melanoma, head and neck, liver or kidney cancer.

The DNA of the CDR3 is TGTGCCAGCAGTGGAACGACTAGCTACGAGCAGTACTTC. Its protein is CASSGTTSYEQYF. V and J are TRBV6-4 and TRBJ2-7; weak D call: TRBD2 (6 bases). V was trimmed by 4 bases and J by 3 bases, leaving 10 bases between them. The CDR3 loop spans 13 amino acids. In germline, CDR1 is MRHNA, CDR2 SNTAGT.